Given below is one TCR beta chain in context. No antigen is known for it. Base quality data are lacking; no much larger clone is found one base away. The source of the sample is a study of blood T cell repertoires in COVID-19 (dated by TCRdb to 2020 to 2021). Some background on the complete study: Collaborator samples came from the United States, Italy and Spain and covered acute and convalescent phases of COVID-19. HLA class I and class II types, where available, came from metadata supplied by the sample provider rather than from assay-based typing. The material from the prospective study consisted of cDNA or gDNA derived from T cells, B-cell-depleted T cells, or PBMCs. The samples were drawn from the first 160 participants of the ongoing ImmuneRACE study and from 950 to 1,500 subjects provided by 6 global collaborators. Nearly every sample came with metadata listing a de-identified subject ID, COVID-19 status, age in years and sex. Subjects who had been exposed to COVID-19, were actively infected with it, or had recovered from it provided the deeply sampled blood TCRbeta repertoires that made up the dataset. The repertoires were released in a freely available public database intended as a resource for research on the immune response to SARS-CoV-2. On the study overall, not on this receptor specifically: How much clinical and demographic metadata was included differed by source and by participant, and the metadata was provided uncurated.

Participants in the prospective study were enrolled through a virtual design, were aged about 18 to 100 years, and lived in 20 to 30 United States geographic areas. In the prospective study, participants were assigned to cohorts based on the clinical history participants reported in a screening survey and a study questionnaire. ImmuneRACE Cohort 3 recovered participants were defined by two consecutive negative NP/OP PCR tests, healthcare professional clearance, or symptom resolution. In the prospective study, mobile phlebotomists collected whole blood, serum and a nasopharyngeal or oropharyngeal swab from each participant. Participants in the prospective study had the option to provide additional blood draws and questionnaires over an approximately 2-month period. Before DNA extraction, blood samples from the prospective study were shipped at room temperature or frozen. The immunoSEQ Assay, a bias-controlled multiplex PCR, was used to amplify TCRbeta CDR3 regions from genomic DNA. The authors' analysis ran thus. The number of nucleated cells in each sample was estimated from the amplification of reference gene primers within the assay. To quantify the absolute abundance of each unique TCRbeta CDR3 rearrangement, sequence reads were collapsed and filtered. For each sample, productive Simpson clonality was calculated as the square root of Simpson's diversity index across productive rearrangements. The source is immuneACCESS, and TCRdb retained only in-frame sequences with V and J called. Part of the clones is not carried over; for the studies checked, unresolved V genes explain less than half of this, and the remainder is unexplained. The V and J calls and clone size are taken from that table; D and trimming were inferred from the DNA. This sample has fewer than 250,000 clones in its table, and 84% of those were observed once. Together, the top ten hold 1.5% to 2% of the sample.

The receptor was derived from a man aged 55-75 years who had recovered from COVID-19. Sequences were obtained from PBMCs or T cells enriched from blood (not recorded which).

The CDR3 loop reads CASSISSGQSEETQYF. Here is the DNA: TGTGCCAGCAGCATTTCTAGCGGCCAATCCGAAGAGACCCAGTACTTC. The chain employs TRBV7-2 and TRBJ2-5; TRBD2 aligns with 7 central bases. V has 5 bases trimmed and J has 3 bases trimmed; junction bases matching no gene number 12. Taken from the germline V gene, the CDR1 and CDR2 loops are SGHTA and FQGNSA. Taken from cysteine to phenylalanine, the CDR3 has 16 residues. CDR3 DNA is the only sequence kept; it has 48 bases, read in frame from the first base.